This T cell receptor (beta chain) was profiled in a study of T cell changes during pregnancy in multiple sclerosis. CDR1 is SGHRS and CDR2 is YFSETQ in the germline V gene. V trimming: 3 bases; J trimming: 7 bases; junction bases outside the gene matches: 6. The CDR3 has 15 residues. Clones were read by immunoSEQ multiplex PCR, and TCRdb kept only the in-frame ones, dropping some. The profile shows 84,000 or so clones, around 94% of them singletons. This material consisted of peripheral blood, taken in the third trimester of pregnancy. The chain combines TRBV5-1 with TRBJ2-4, with TRBD2 matching over 11 bases. The TCR originated in a female donor with multiple sclerosis, enrolled in a pregnancy study. The CDR3 sequence is CASSSDSGGGNIQYF. The DNA for the CDR3 is TGCGCCAGCAGCTCCGATAGCGGGGGGGGGAACATTCAGTACTTC.